The text below deals with one T cell receptor beta chain. This clonotype was picked up many times. It has no known antigen specificity. No quality values exist for individual bases; no much larger clone is one base distant. TCR beta CDR3 regions were amplified from RNA transcripts for repertoire sequencing. A first-round RT-PCR used HTBI primers with the Qiagen OneStep RT-PCR kit, followed by a second-round multiplex PCR, size selection and purification. Libraries were sequenced paired-end with 100 bp reads on an Illumina HiSeq2000. The original pipeline was this. Reads were processed with SOAPnuke, discarding reads with adapters, uncalled bases, mean Phred below 15, or no exact constant-primer or identifier match. COPE v1.2.5 was used to merge the high-quality paired reads. Each unique nucleotide sequence was treated as a clonotype, and MiTCR v1.1 was used to align the clonotypes to the IMGT TRB V, D and J references. Only V-J combinations with frequency above 0.0001 were analysed, covering about 99% of repertoires. A TCR clonal expansion and chaos score per V-J combination was defined as the ratio of F50 clonal expansion to chaos observed in the TCRdist matrix. Welch's t-statistics and random forest were used to narrow the features down to about twelve V-J combinations, which were then fed into a naive Bayes classifier. The similarity between thyroid and blood repertoires was quantified using the Morisita-Horn index. The public reads were reprocessed in TCRdb via fastp at Q25 and MiXCR, keeping in-frame beta chains. Rows with one shared CDR3 protein collapse into an entry with the most common genes and DNA. TCRdb's processing, not the authors', yielded these V and J calls. In all, the sample holds roughly 380,000 distinct CDR3 sequences, and 15% of those were seen once. Together, the top ten hold about 7.3% of the sample.

Hyperthyroidism was defined as stable when no progression to ophthalmopathy occurred within 18 months of follow-up. Hyperthyroidism patients were newly diagnosed, were aged 18 to 65 years, and had a disease duration under 2 months. Anyone with other autoimmune diseases, uncontrolled infections, pregnancy or lactation was excluded from the study. Diagnosis was based on clinical symptoms, serum thyroxine, TRAb, thyroid ultrasound and orbital computed tomography. Using Ficoll-Paque density gradient centrifugation, PBMCs were isolated from 10 ml of fresh peripheral blood. Total RNA was extracted using Trizol reagent, and RNA quality was checked on an Agilent 2100 Bioanalyzer. These data belong to a study of Graves' ophthalmopathy and Graves' hyperthyroidism (dated by TCRdb to the late 2010s). Background on the whole study: Peripheral blood samples were taken at the time of initial diagnosis, before any treatment was given. The study used TCR beta repertoire signatures to distinguish Graves' ophthalmopathy from Graves' hyperthyroidism and to predict progression to ophthalmopathy. In total, around 130 blood samples were TCR-sequenced: some 43 ophthalmopathy, about 75 hyperthyroidism and around 17 hyperthyroidism-to-ophthalmopathy patients. To explore V-J signatures that separate ophthalmopathy from hyperthyroidism, a discovery set of about 96 patients was enrolled, consisting of under 50 with ophthalmopathy and about 60 with stable hyperthyroidism. An independent validation cohort comprised about 20 hyperthyroidism patients and 15 to 17 patients who later progressed from hyperthyroidism to ophthalmopathy. In a handful of hyperthyroidism patients, the T-cell repertoires found in thyroid tissue were compared with those found in blood. Following sampling, methimazole starting at 30 mg daily was administered to hyperthyroidism patients, and high-dose intravenous methylprednisolone was administered to ophthalmopathy patients. For training and testing, the 100 or so patients in the discovery cohort were randomly divided in a 7:3 ratio.

The paper's findings and limits, for the study overall: Among expanded thyroid clonotypes with frequency above 0.001, most also showed up in blood, which suggests that blood repertoires may reflect the thyroid immune response. No statistical method was used to predetermine the sample size, and group allocation was not hidden from the investigators. In validation, the model predicted ophthalmopathy progression with nearly 71% sensitivity and 72.22% specificity; 12 predicted patients were CT-confirmed with GO in a median of 6.5 months. Ophthalmopathy was separated from stable hyperthyroidism by the 13-signature model with more than 85% sensitivity and about 81% specificity in cross-validation and with 80%/75% in the test set.

The CDR3 measures 14 amino acids from cysteine to phenylalanine. The entry retains the CDR3 DNA only, 42 bases that are in frame from base 1. According to the germline V gene (reference sequence), CDR1 reads DFQATT and CDR2 reads SNEGSKA. Compared with germline, V lacks 6 bases and J lacks 0 bases; bases without a gene match: 5. Sequencing was performed on peripheral blood. This clonotype originated in a woman between 18 and 29 years old with stable Graves' hyperthyroidism. Donor details come from another sample of the same person, matched by shared clones. This receptor chain uses TRBV20-1 and TRBJ2-7, with TRBD2 matching 10 junction bases. The DNA is as follows: TGCAGTGCCCGGACTAGCGGAAGCTCCTACGAGCAGTACTTC. Translation gives CSARTSGSSYEQYF.